These 2 T cell receptor beta chains were sequenced from one sample in a study of cytomegalovirus exposure and HLA in healthy donors (dated by TCRdb to the late 2010s). Receptors were amplified or captured by the immunoSEQ multiplex PCR assay. The multiplex PCR relied on a mix of 60 forward primers for TCR Vbeta segments and 13 reverse primers for TCR Jbeta segments. What TCRdb holds here is the immuneACCESS table cut down to in-frame rearrangements. Part of the clones is not present; checked against another copy, under half of the missing clones reflect an unresolved V gene, and the others are unexplained. Here the sample has about 240,000 clones; around 81% occur a single time. The ten largest clones add up to around 8% of the sample. The sequencing input was PBMCs. Receptor source: a woman in her sixties or seventies in good health and CMV-seropositive.

The gene calls are TRBV2 and TRBJ2-1, with 12 bases identical to TRBD2. CDR1 is SNHLY, CDR2 FYNNEI, per germline. Trimming removed 2 bases from V and 9 bases from J; junction bases left unmatched: 5. The CDR3 is 15 amino acids. Here the CDR3 reads CASSERLAGGGEQFF. CDR3 DNA: TGTGCCAGCAGTGAACGGCTAGCGGGAGGGGGTGAGCAGTTCTTC.

The chain is built from TRBV18 and TRBJ2-6; D uncertain. Germline V gives CDR1 KGHSH, CDR2 LQKENI. This CDR3 has 16 residues. The V and J ends lost 5 bases and 2 bases respectively, with 13 bases between them. CDR3 nucleotides: TGTGCCAGCTCAACTGCAAACCCCCCTGGGGCCAACGTCCTGACTTTC. Amino acid sequence: CASSTANPPGANVLTF.